The sequence of this TCR beta chain was determined in a study of cytomegalovirus exposure and HLA in healthy donors. Overall study results and limits: TCR beta V- and J-gene trimming, according to a later analysis, was linked to a missense DCLRE1C variant.

Comment on this clone: The antigen is undetermined.

Germline V lookup: CDR1 MNHEY, CDR2 SMNVEV (reference sequence). The CDR3 spans 14 residues. V dropped 7 bases and J dropped 5 bases, with 18 bases sitting between them. In the PCR, 60 Vbeta and 13 Jbeta primers were used. Profiling relied on immunoSEQ multiplex PCR, and the TCRdb table lists in-frame clones only, not all of them. Here the sample spans about 96,000 clones, 65% to 80% being singletons. The clonotype originates from a female donor in good health and CMV-seropositive. Material: PBMCs. The chain is built from TRBV27 and TRBJ2-7; D might be TRBD2 (7 bases). CDR3 in amino acids: CASKFAGAQNEQYF. Written as DNA, the CDR3 is TGTGCCAGCAAGTTTGCGGGGGCCCAAAACGAGCAGTACTTC.